This TCR beta chain was captured by sequencing in a study of shared clonotypes between healthy human individuals. Measured with immunoSEQ multiplex PCR; TCRdb has only the in-frame clones, and not every one. Here the sample spans fewer than 400,000 clones, approximately 74% being singletons. Study-wide points: Naive subsets generally exceeded memory subsets in estimated richness.

Points on this clone: Its antigen is undetermined.

Trimming took off 0 bases at V and 10 bases at J, with 7 bases between the two ends. CDR1 and CDR2 from the germline V gene are SEHNR and FQNEAQ (reference sequence). The CDR3 runs 12 residues. The sequenced sample was memory CD4+ T cells sorted from blood. Subset defined: CD45RA-negative fraction. The TCR originated in a man aged 25 to 45 in good health. The rearrangement uses TRBV7-9 and TRBJ2-1; D gene ambiguous. For the CDR3, the DNA is TGTGCCAGCAGCTTAGCTTTGTCCGAGCAGTTCTTC. Translating it yields CASSLALSEQFF.